The source of this TCR beta chain is a study of spatial heterogeneity in lung cancer. On the study more broadly: Where they were available, follow-up PBMC samples were sequenced, at a median of around 2 years after resection. Combinations of a unique TCR and a UMI were tallied in raw reads, and on average each appeared more than ten times.

Stated time point: blood at routine non-recurrence follow-up after resection. Material for sequencing was whole RNA from tumor, nontumor lung or frozen PBMC, left unsorted. TCRdb re-derived calls from the 5' RACE reads in MiXCR, one entry per CDR3 protein. The data contain about 19,000 distinct CDR3 sequences, more than 8% of them singletons. This CDR3 has 16 amino acids. Germline lookup yields CDR1 MDHEN and CDR2 SYDVKM. The V segment lost 5 bases and the J segment 3 bases; nucleotides outside the gene matches: 8. Details on this clonotype: A clone one base away is much larger, so this may be a read error.

The material was PBMCs, obtained at follow-up. The source of this sequence is a female donor with early-stage non-small cell lung cancer. The genes are TRBV28 and TRBJ2-7, with TRBD2 matching 12 bases. The CDR3 loop is CASSTPLGLAGYEQYF. CDR3 nucleotide sequence: TGTGCCAGCAGTACCCCCCTGGGACTAGCGGGCTACGAGCAGTACTTC. Variable domain in full (rest from reference TRBV28 and TRBJ2-7): DVKVTQSSRYLVKRTGEKVFLECVQDMDHENMFWYRQDPGLGLRLIYFSYDVKMKEKGDIPEGYSVSREKKERFSLILESASTNQTSMYLCASSTPLGLAGYEQYFGPGTRLTVT.